Listed below are T cell receptor beta chains from one sample, sequenced in a study of blood T cell repertoires in COVID-19. Produced via immunoSEQ multiplex PCR; TCRdb's table is partial and in-frame only. The table includes roughly 200,000 clones, roughly nine tenths detected once. Sequenced: peripheral blood. Receptors were obtained from a woman between 18 and 29 years old who had recovered from COVID-19. Each CDR3 is given with its conserved first and last residue. D genes are given only for firm matches. Size is stated for part of the rows, as once, few or many counts, or as a class when the clone is expanded.

v_call: TRBV19; j_call: TRBJ2-5; clone_size: NA; d_call: TRBD1; cdr3_aa: CASSMSGQGARYQETQYF; cdr3_nt: TGTGCCAGTAGTATGTCGGGACAGGGGGCCCGTTACCAAGAGACCCAGTACTTC
v_call: TRBV30; j_call: TRBJ1-3; clone_size: NA; d_call: TRBD1; cdr3_aa: CALAGTEASGNTIYF; cdr3_nt: TGTGCCCTGGCCGGGACAGAAGCCTCTGGAAACACCATATATTTT
v_call: TRBV29-1; j_call: TRBJ2-7; clone_size: NA; d_call: TRBD1; cdr3_aa: CSVAPDRVYEQYF; cdr3_nt: TGCAGCGTTGCCCCGGACAGGGTGTACGAGCAGTACTTC
v_call: TRBV6-2/TRBV6-3; j_call: TRBJ2-2; clone_size: NA; d_call: NA; cdr3_aa: CASSTDWYTGELFF; cdr3_nt: TGTGCCAGCAGTACGGACTGGTACACCGGGGAGCTGTTTTTT
v_call: TRBV19; j_call: TRBJ2-1; clone_size: NA; d_call: NA; cdr3_aa: CASSPLSEGEQFF; cdr3_nt: TGTGCCAGTAGCCCTCTCTCTGAGGGTGAGCAGTTCTTC
v_call: TRBV5-5; j_call: TRBJ2-7; clone_size: NA; d_call: TRBD2; cdr3_aa: CASSLVGGSAYEQYF; cdr3_nt: TGTGCCAGCAGCTTGGTCGGCGGGAGTGCCTACGAGCAGTACTTC
v_call: TRBV7-3; j_call: TRBJ2-1; clone_size: NA; d_call: NA; cdr3_aa: CASSLLTRGDEQFF; cdr3_nt: TGTGCCAGCAGCTTATTAACCAGGGGCGATGAGCAGTTCTTC
v_call: TRBV19; j_call: TRBJ1-6; clone_size: NA; d_call: TRBD1; cdr3_aa: CASSVPGQIMNNNSPLHF; cdr3_nt: TGTGCCAGTAGTGTTCCGGGACAGATCATGAATAATAATTCACCCCTCCACTTT
v_call: TRBV18; j_call: TRBJ1-2; clone_size: NA; d_call: NA; cdr3_aa: CASSPREQLDYGYTF; cdr3_nt: TGTGCCAGCTCACCACGTGAACAGTTGGACTATGGCTACACCTTC
v_call: TRBV19; j_call: TRBJ2-7; clone_size: many; d_call: NA; cdr3_aa: CASSTRLGRDEQYF; cdr3_nt: TGTGCCAGTAGTACCCGACTAGGTCGGGACGAGCAGTACTTC
v_call: TRBV28; j_call: TRBJ1-2; clone_size: NA; d_call: NA; cdr3_aa: CASKGSGVYGYTF; cdr3_nt: TGTGCCAGCAAAGGGTCGGGGGTGTATGGCTACACCTTC
v_call: TRBV5-5; j_call: TRBJ1-6; clone_size: NA; d_call: TRBD1; cdr3_aa: CASSLDPGQGNSPLHF; cdr3_nt: TGTGCCAGCAGCTTGGATCCGGGACAGGGAAATTCACCCCTCCACTTT
v_call: TRBV7-9; j_call: TRBJ2-1; clone_size: NA; d_call: TRBD2; cdr3_aa: CASSPARGGFVNEQFF; cdr3_nt: TGTGCCAGCAGCCCCGCTCGGGGAGGGTTTGTAAATGAGCAGTTCTTC
v_call: TRBV5-1; j_call: TRBJ2-1; clone_size: NA; d_call: NA; cdr3_aa: CASSLADGGRGEQFF; cdr3_nt: TGCGCCAGCAGCTTGGCCGATGGCGGTCGGGGAGAGCAGTTCTTC
v_call: TRBV27; j_call: TRBJ1-1; clone_size: NA; d_call: NA; cdr3_aa: CASRTWTEEAFF; cdr3_nt: TGTGCCAGCAGGACTTGGACTGAAGAAGCTTTCTTT
v_call: TRBV9; j_call: TRBJ2-7; clone_size: NA; d_call: TRBD2; cdr3_aa: CASSVGLAYEQYF; cdr3_nt: TGTGCCAGCAGCGTAGGACTAGCGTACGAGCAGTACTTC
v_call: TRBV19; j_call: TRBJ2-1; clone_size: NA; d_call: NA; cdr3_aa: CASNEAAYNEQFF; cdr3_nt: TGTGCCAGTAATGAAGCGGCCTACAATGAGCAGTTCTTC
v_call: TRBV4-1; j_call: TRBJ1-5; clone_size: NA; d_call: NA; cdr3_aa: CASSQVRVNQPQHF; cdr3_nt: TGCGCCAGCAGCCAAGTGAGGGTCAATCAGCCCCAGCATTTT
v_call: TRBV19; j_call: TRBJ2-1; clone_size: NA; d_call: NA; cdr3_aa: CASMRESSYNEQFF; cdr3_nt: TGTGCCAGTATGAGAGAGAGCTCCTACAATGAGCAGTTCTTC
v_call: TRBV15; j_call: TRBJ2-1; clone_size: NA; d_call: NA; cdr3_aa: CATSDSRAEQFF; cdr3_nt: TGTGCCACCAGCGACTCCAGGGCTGAGCAGTTCTTC
v_call: TRBV20-1; j_call: TRBJ1-3; clone_size: once; d_call: NA; cdr3_aa: CSARGGRGNTIYF; cdr3_nt: TGCAGTGCTCGTGGGGGCCGGGGAAACACCATATATTTT
v_call: TRBV3-1/TRBV3-2; j_call: TRBJ2-4; clone_size: NA; d_call: TRBD1; cdr3_aa: CASSRGTGGKNIQYF; cdr3_nt: TGTGCCAGCAGCCGTGGGACAGGGGGCAAAAACATTCAGTACTTC
v_call: TRBV15; j_call: TRBJ2-1; clone_size: NA; d_call: TRBD2; cdr3_aa: CATSTLGLAGLNEQFF; cdr3_nt: TGTGCCACCAGCACCTTGGGACTAGCGGGCCTCAATGAGCAGTTCTTC
v_call: TRBV6-5; j_call: TRBJ1-2; clone_size: NA; d_call: NA; cdr3_aa: CASSYNPDSAYGYTF; cdr3_nt: TGTGCCAGCAGTTACAATCCGGACAGCGCCTATGGCTACACCTTC
v_call: TRBV18; j_call: TRBJ1-5; clone_size: NA; d_call: NA; cdr3_aa: CASSQGQDQPQHF; cdr3_nt: TGTGCCAGCTCACAGGGGCAGGATCAGCCCCAGCATTTT
v_call: TRBV13; j_call: TRBJ1-1; clone_size: NA; d_call: NA; cdr3_aa: CASSLREGEAFF; cdr3_nt: TGTGCCAGCAGCTTACGGGAAGGTGAAGCTTTCTTT
v_call: TRBV30; j_call: TRBJ1-1; clone_size: NA; d_call: NA; cdr3_aa: CAWSVWAGTEAFF; cdr3_nt: TGTGCCTGGAGTGTATGGGCGGGGACTGAAGCTTTCTTT
v_call: TRBV19; j_call: TRBJ2-1; clone_size: NA; d_call: NA; cdr3_aa: CASSNGINEQFF; cdr3_nt: TGTGCCAGTAGTAACGGGATTAATGAGCAGTTCTTC